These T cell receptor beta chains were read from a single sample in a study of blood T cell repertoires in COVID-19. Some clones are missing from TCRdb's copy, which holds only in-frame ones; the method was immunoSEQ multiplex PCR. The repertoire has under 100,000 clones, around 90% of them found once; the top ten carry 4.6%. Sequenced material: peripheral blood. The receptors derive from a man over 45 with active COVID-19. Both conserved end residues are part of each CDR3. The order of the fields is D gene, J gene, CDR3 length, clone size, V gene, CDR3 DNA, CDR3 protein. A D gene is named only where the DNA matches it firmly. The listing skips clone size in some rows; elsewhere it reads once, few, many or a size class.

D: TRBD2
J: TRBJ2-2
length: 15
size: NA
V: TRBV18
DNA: TGTGCCAGCCGGACGGGGGGTCCGAACACCGGGGAGCTGTTTTTT
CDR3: CASRTGGPNTGELFF

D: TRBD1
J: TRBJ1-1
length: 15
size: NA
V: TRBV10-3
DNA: TGTGCCATCAGCGAGGGGGGGACAGGGTACACTGAAGCTTTCTTT
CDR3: CAISEGGTGYTEAFF

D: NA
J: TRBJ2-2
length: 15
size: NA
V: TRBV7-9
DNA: TGTGCCAGCAGCCGTCCAACAGGGTTAACCGGGGAGCTGTTTTTT
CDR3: CASSRPTGLTGELFF

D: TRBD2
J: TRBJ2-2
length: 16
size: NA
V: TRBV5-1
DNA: TGCGCCAGCAAGGCTAGCGGGAATTTTGGCACCGGGGAGCTGTTTTTT
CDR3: CASKASGNFGTGELFF

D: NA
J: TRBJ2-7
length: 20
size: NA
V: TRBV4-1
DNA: TGCGCCAGCAGCCAAGATCGACTTCCCAGGAGCGGGCCTAACTCCTACGAGCAGTACTTC
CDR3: CASSQDRLPRSGPNSYEQYF

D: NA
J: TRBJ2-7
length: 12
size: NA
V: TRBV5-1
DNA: TGCGCCAGCAGCGGCGGAGGGTACGAGCAGTACTTC
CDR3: CASSGGGYEQYF

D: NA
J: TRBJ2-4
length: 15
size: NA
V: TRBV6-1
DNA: TGTGCCAGCAGTGAAGTGTCCCTAGCCAAAAACATTCAGTACTTC
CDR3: CASSEVSLAKNIQYF

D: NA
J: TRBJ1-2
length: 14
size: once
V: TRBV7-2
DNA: TGTGCCAGCAGCTTATATTCTGGGCCTTATGGCTACACCTTC
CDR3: CASSLYSGPYGYTF

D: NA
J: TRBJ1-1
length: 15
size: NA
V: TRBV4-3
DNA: TGCGCCAGCAGCCAAGAACGTGGAGTAAACACTGAAGCTTTCTTT
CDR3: CASSQERGVNTEAFF

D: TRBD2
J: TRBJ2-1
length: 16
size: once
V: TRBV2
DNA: TGTGCCAGCAGTAAAGCGGGAGGCAGCTCCTACAATGAGCAGTTCTTC
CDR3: CASSKAGGSSYNEQFF

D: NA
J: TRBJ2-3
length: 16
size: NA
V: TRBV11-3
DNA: TGTGCCAGCAGCTTTAGCAGCGGAGGAAGCACAGATACGCAGTATTTT
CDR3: CASSFSSGGSTDTQYF

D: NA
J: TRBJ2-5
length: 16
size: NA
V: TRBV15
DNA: TGTGCCACCAGCAGAGTCGGCAGGGGGGACCAAGAGACCCAGTACTTC
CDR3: CATSRVGRGDQETQYF

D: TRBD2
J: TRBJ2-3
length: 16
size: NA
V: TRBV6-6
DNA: TGTGCCAGCAGCCCAGGGAGGCGGGAGGCTGAAGATACGCAGTATTTT
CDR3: CASSPGRREAEDTQYF

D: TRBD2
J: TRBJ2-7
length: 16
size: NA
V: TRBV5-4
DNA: TGTGCCAGCAGCCCCCGGACTAGCTCGCTCGTCCACGAGCAGTACTTC
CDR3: CASSPRTSSLVHEQYF

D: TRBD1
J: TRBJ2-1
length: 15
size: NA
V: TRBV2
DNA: TGTGCCAGCAGGCCAGGACAGGGAGCTTACAATGAGCAGTTCTTC
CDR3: CASRPGQGAYNEQFF

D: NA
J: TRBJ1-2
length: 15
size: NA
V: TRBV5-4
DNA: TGTGCCAGCAGCTCGGACAGTGCCCGGAGTGCGGGCTACACCTTC
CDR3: CASSSDSARSAGYTF

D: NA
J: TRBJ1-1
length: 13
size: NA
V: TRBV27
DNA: TGTGCCAGCAGTTTAGGGCGCCTTGGCGAAGCTTTCTTT
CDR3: CASSLGRLGEAFF

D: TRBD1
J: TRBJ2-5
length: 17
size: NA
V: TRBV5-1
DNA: TGCGCCAGCGAGGGCCCGACAGGGTCTCCGAAGGGAGAGACCCAGTACTTC
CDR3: CASEGPTGSPKGETQYF

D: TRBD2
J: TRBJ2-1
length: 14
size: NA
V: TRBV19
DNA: TGTGCCAGTAGTATGGGGACTACCTACAATGAGCAGTTCTTC
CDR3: CASSMGTTYNEQFF

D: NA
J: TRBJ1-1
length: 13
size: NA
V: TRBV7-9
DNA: TGTGCCAGCAGCACGAGAATGAACACTGAAGCTTTCTTT
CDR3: CASSTRMNTEAFF

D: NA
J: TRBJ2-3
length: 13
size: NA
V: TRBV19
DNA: TGTGCCAGACCCGGACAAAACACAGATACGCAGTATTTT
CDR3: CARPGQNTDTQYF

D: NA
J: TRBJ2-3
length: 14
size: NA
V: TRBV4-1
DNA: TGCGCCAGCAGCCAAGGGTCGGCGGGGGATACGCAGTATTTT
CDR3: CASSQGSAGDTQYF

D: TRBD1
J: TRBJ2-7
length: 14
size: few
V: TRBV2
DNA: TGTGCCAGCAACACCGGGACAGGTACCTACGAGCAGTACTTC
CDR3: CASNTGTGTYEQYF

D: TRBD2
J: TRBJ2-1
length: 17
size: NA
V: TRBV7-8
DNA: TGTGCCAGCAGCCCACCCCTCGGACTAGCGGGAGGAGGTGAGCAGTTCTTC
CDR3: CASSPPLGLAGGGEQFF

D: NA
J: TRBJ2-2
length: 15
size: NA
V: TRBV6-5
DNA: TGTGCCAGCAGTACGAGGAGAAAAAACACCGGGGAGCTGTTTTTT
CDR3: CASSTRRKNTGELFF

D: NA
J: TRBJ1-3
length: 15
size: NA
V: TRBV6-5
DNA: TGTGCCAGCGGGGCCTTGCCGCTCTCTGGAAACACCATATATTTT
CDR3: CASGALPLSGNTIYF

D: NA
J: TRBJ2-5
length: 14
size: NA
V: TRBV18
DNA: TGTGCCAGCTCACCACGAGGGGGGGCCGAGACCCAGTACTTC
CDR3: CASSPRGGAETQYF

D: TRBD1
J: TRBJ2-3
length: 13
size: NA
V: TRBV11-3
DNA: TGTGCGTCAGGGGGCGTGGGCACAGATACGCAGTATTTT
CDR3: CASGGVGTDTQYF

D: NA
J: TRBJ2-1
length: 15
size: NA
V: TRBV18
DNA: TGTGCCAGCTCACTTGGGACTTCCTCGGGCAATGAGCAGTTCTTC
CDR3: CASSLGTSSGNEQFF

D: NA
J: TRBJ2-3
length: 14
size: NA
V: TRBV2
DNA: TGTGCCAGCCTTCGAGGTGGGAGTGCAGATACGCAGTATTTT
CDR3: CASLRGGSADTQYF

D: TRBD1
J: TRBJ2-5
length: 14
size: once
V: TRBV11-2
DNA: TGTGCCAGCAGCTTAGGGGGACAGGGAAAGACCCAGTACTTC
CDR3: CASSLGGQGKTQYF

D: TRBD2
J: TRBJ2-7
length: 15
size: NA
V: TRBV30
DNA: TGTGCCTGGAGTAGCGGGGGGGCCCTTGGCTACGAGCAGTACTTC
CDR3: CAWSSGGALGYEQYF

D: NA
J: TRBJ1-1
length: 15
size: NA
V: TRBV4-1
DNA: TGCGCCAGCAGCCAAGGAGCTGGCAGGGGTGGTTTAGCTTTCTTT
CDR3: CASSQGAGRGGLAFF

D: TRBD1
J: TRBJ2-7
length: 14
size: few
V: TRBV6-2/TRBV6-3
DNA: TGTGCCAGCAGTTTGAAGGACAGGATAGACGAGCAGTACTTC
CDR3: CASSLKDRIDEQYF